A single sample gave rise to the 20 T cell receptor beta chains below, sequenced in a study of cytomegalovirus exposure and HLA in healthy donors (dated by TCRdb to the late 2010s). Libraries came from the immunoSEQ multiplex PCR assay. For the multiplex PCR, a mixture combining 60 forward primers for TCR Vbeta segments and 13 reverse primers for TCR Jbeta segments was used. TCRdb took over this immuneACCESS table, retaining in-frame rearrangements with V and J assigned. Such tables are incomplete; in checked studies, under half of the missing clones stem from an unresolved V gene, and the remainder is unexplained. Present in this sample are hundreds of thousands of clones, over 70% of which were seen just once. The ten largest clones capture 0.71% of the sample. Input material: PBMCs. These receptors were taken from a boy between 2 and 10 years old in good health and CMV-seronegative.

The CDR3 sequence: CASTSSVYEQYF. The CDR3 coding sequence is TGTGCCAGCACTTCCTCGGTGTACGAGCAGTACTTC. The rearrangement links TRBV5-6 to TRBJ2-7; D gene uncertain. This CDR3 region has 12 residues. Trimming cost V 6 bases and J 4 bases, with 11 bases left between them. Germline V gives CDR1 SGHDT, CDR2 YYEEEE.

The DNA for the CDR3 is TGCAGCGTTGGGACAGGGGAGGGGCAGTACTTC. Protein: CSVGTGEGQYF. This chain joins TRBV29-1 and TRBJ2-7; 9 bases agree with TRBD1. The CDR3 covers 11 residues. Looked up from germline, CDR1 is SQVTM and CDR2 is ANQGSEA. Trimming took 4 bases from V and 9 from J; bases not matched to a gene: 4.

V is TRBV30 and J is TRBJ1-1, with TRBD1 matching 10 bases. Germline CDR1 is GTSNPN and CDR2 is SVGIG (reference sequence). Trimming cost V 5 bases and J 5 bases; bases outside gene matches: 5. This CDR3 spans 13 amino acids. CDR3 residues: CAWGTGDRTEAFF. CDR3 DNA sequence: TGTGCCTGGGGGACAGGGGATCGGACTGAAGCTTTCTTT.

This clone appeared a single time. The CDR3 protein is CASESGSFTYEQYF. The CDR3 nucleotides read TGTGCCAGTGAATCAGGGTCTTTCACCTACGAGCAGTACTTC. The chain joins TRBV28 to TRBJ2-7; perhaps TRBD1 as D (5 bases). CDR3 size: 14 residues. V dropped 9 bases and J dropped 2 bases, with 17 bases sitting between them. Germline V gene data show CDR1 as MDHEN and CDR2 as SYDVKM.

The V gene is TRBV5-4, the J gene TRBJ2-1, with 8 bases that match TRBD1. Germline V gene data show CDR1 as SGHNT and CDR2 as YYREEE (reference sequence). The junction had 5 bases not matched to a gene; V was cut back by 3 bases and J by 3 bases. CDR3 size: 15 residues. Here the CDR3 reads CASSSDRVSYNEQFF. The CDR3 DNA follows: TGTGCCAGCAGCTCGGACAGGGTTAGCTACAATGAGCAGTTCTTC.

The CDR3 loop reads CASSEVNPTGSGYTF. The CDR3 nucleotides read TGTGCCAGCAGTGAAGTGAACCCGACAGGGAGTGGCTACACCTTC. J is TRBJ1-2 and V is TRBV6-1; 7 bases are shared with TRBD1. Germline V CDR1 and CDR2: MNHNS, SASEGT. The CDR3 consists of 15 residues. V was clipped by 1 base and J by 7 bases; unmatched bases: 9.

The chain uses TRBV6-1 and TRBJ2-7; TRBD1 matches at 7 bases. The V and J ends lost 2 bases and 2 bases, in that order; junction bases with no gene match: 6. The length of the CDR3 is 15 residues. Germline lookup yields CDR1 MNHNS and CDR2 SASEGT. The DNA of the CDR3 is TGTGCCAGCAGTGAATGGGGCAGGGGGACCTACGAGCAGTACTTC. Its translation is CASSEWGRGTYEQYF.

This clone was seen more than once but under ten times. The CDR3 bases are TGTGCCAGCAGGGCAGGGTCCTACGAGCAGTACTTC. It encodes CASRAGSYEQYF. This chain connects TRBV2 to TRBJ2-7; a possible D gene is TRBD1 (5 bases). V lost 6 bases and J 1 base, leaving 7 bases between the germline ends. Germline CDR1 is SNHLY and CDR2 is FYNNEI. CDR3 length: 12 residues.

V usage is TRBV19 and J usage is TRBJ2-5; D perhaps matches TRBD1 (6 bases). Deletions cut 2 bases from V and 3 bases from J, with 10 bases between. Looked up from germline, CDR1 is LNHDA and CDR2 is SQIVND (reference sequence). CDR3 length: 14 residues. The CDR3 protein is CASSINHREETQYF. The CDR3 DNA sequence: TGTGCCAGTAGTATAAACCACAGGGAAGAGACCCAGTACTTC.

A note on this clone: Other DNA sequences in this sample translate to the same CDR3. The chain combines TRBV19 with TRBJ2-5; TRBD1 agrees at 8 bases. J lost 3 bases, V lost 5 bases, and 2 bases had no gene match. Per the germline V gene, CDR1 is LNHDA and CDR2 is SQIVND (reference sequence). The CDR3 loop spans 13 amino acids. CDR3: CASSVDREETQYF. Here the CDR3 DNA reads TGTGCCAGTAGTGTGGACAGGGAAGAGACCCAGTACTTC.

The genes are TRBV6-5 and TRBJ1-1; no clear D. The V end was cut by 2 bases, the J end by 7 bases, with 17 bases between. CDR3 length equals 15 residues. Per germline, CDR1 MNHEY and CDR2 SVGAGI. CDR3 loop: CASSYVPQTPIEAFF. The DNA of the CDR3 is TGTGCCAGCAGTTACGTCCCACAAACGCCCATTGAAGCTTTCTTT.

For the CDR3, the DNA is TGTGCCAGCAGCTGGAGGGCTAGGAGCACAGATACGCAGTATTTT. Its translation is CASSWRARSTDTQYF. The J gene is TRBJ2-3, the V gene TRBV2, with a possible D match to TRBD2 (6 bases). CDR1 is SNHLY, CDR2 FYNNEI, per germline. Trimming removed 6 bases at V and 0 bases at J, with 13 bases between. The CDR3 length is 15 residues.

The chain links TRBV21-1 to TRBJ2-5; TRBD2 is the table's D call and was not checked against the DNA. The J call is uncertain, as TRBJ2-7 better fits the DNA end. TRBV21-1 is labeled a pseudogene. This CDR3 comprises 13 residues. The CDR3, as DNA: TGTGCCCAGAGGGGGGGACTAACCTACGAGCAGTACTTC. Encoded protein: CAQRGGLTYEQYF.

The chain combines TRBV7-9 with TRBJ1-1; no definite D call. Germline V lookup: CDR1 SEHNR, CDR2 FQNEAQ (reference sequence). V was cut by 5 bases and J by 4 bases, with 14 bases left in between. The CDR3 contains 14 residues. The DNA of the CDR3 is TGTGCCAGCAGCCCCACGAATGCGGGCACTGAAGCTTTCTTT. Translating it yields CASSPTNAGTEAFF. The full variable domain, rest sourced from reference TRBV7-9 and TRBJ1-1, is DTGVSQNPRHKITKRGQNVTFRCDPISEHNRLYWYRQTLGQGPEFLTYFQNEAQLEKSRLLSDRFSAERPKGSFSTLEIQRTEQGDSAMYLCASSPTNAGTEAFFGQGTRLTVV.

The chain recombines TRBV29-1 with TRBJ1-1; 8 bases fit TRBD1. With V trimmed by 4 bases and J by 3 bases, 19 bases remained unmatched. The CDR3 contains 18 residues. Germline CDR1 SQVTM, CDR2 ANQGSEA. Here the CDR3 reads CSVVAPRTGPGRDTEAFF. For the CDR3, the DNA is TGCAGCGTTGTTGCCCCTCGGACAGGGCCGGGTAGGGACACTGAAGCTTTCTTT.

Turning to this clone: Relative to the germline gene, one junction end is altered; a read error may explain this. The chain carries TRBV27 and TRBJ2-7; D possibly corresponds to TRBD2 (5 bases). Germline V gene lookup returns CDR1 MNHEY and CDR2 SMNVEV (reference sequence). The CDR3 spans 11 residues. This chain's CDR3 is CASSSDYEQHF. CDR3 DNA: TGTGCCAGCAGTTCCGACTACGAGCAGCACTTC.

The V and J genes are TRBV29-1 and TRBJ2-5, with TRBD1 as a possible D gene (5 bases). The DNA end is more similar to TRBJ2-7, so the J call may be wrong. The CDR3 extends over 13 amino acids. Germline CDR1 is SQVTM and CDR2 is ANQGSEA. This chain's CDR3 is CSATGSSAYEQYF. The DNA of the CDR3 is TGCAGCGCTACAGGTTCCTCGGCCTACGAGCAGTACTTC.

This chain links TRBV7-8 with TRBJ1-5; a weak D match, TRBD1 (5 bases). V lost 1 base and J 1 base, leaving 14 bases between the germline ends. The CDR3 length is 17 residues. Looked up from germline, CDR1 is SGHVS and CDR2 is FQNEAQ. CDR3: CASSLVAGPSSNQPQHF. CDR3 DNA: TGTGCCAGCAGCTTAGTTGCGGGGCCGTCAAGCAATCAGCCCCAGCATTTT.

The CDR3, as DNA: TGTGCCAGCAGCAGATCCAGGACAGGGGCCGGCTACACCTTC. It is translated as CASSRSRTGAGYTF. This chain joins TRBV21-1 and TRBJ1-2; TRBD1 is the table's D call and was not checked against the DNA. TRBV21-1 is tagged as a pseudogene. The CDR3 extends over 14 amino acids.

The chain links TRBV5-1 to TRBJ1-1; tentatively, D is TRBD1 (5 bases). The CDR3 is made up of 14 amino acids. Germline V CDR1 and CDR2: SGHRS, YFSETQ. V lost 5 bases to trimming and J lost 4 bases, with 15 bases between them. The CDR3 DNA reads TGCGCCAGCAGATTCGGTCAGGGCGGCACTGAAGCTTTCTTT. Amino acids: CASRFGQGGTEAFF.